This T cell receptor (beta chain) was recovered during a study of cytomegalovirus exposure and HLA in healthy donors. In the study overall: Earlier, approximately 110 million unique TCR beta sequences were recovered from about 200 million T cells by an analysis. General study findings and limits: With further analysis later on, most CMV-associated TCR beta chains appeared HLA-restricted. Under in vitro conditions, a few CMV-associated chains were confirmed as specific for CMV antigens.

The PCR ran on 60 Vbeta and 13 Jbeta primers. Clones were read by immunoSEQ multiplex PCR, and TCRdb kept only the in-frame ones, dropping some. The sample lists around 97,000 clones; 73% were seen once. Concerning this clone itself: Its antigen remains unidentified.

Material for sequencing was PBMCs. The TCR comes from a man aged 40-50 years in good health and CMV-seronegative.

CDR3 sequence: CASSLAGRVWDTQYF. The CDR3 DNA reads TGCGCCAGCAGCTTGGCGGGGAGAGTCTGGGATACGCAGTATTTT. The genes are TRBV5-1 and TRBJ2-3; TRBD2 is a possible D gene (5 bases). This CDR3 has 15 residues. Germline V gene lookup returns CDR1 SGHRS and CDR2 YFSETQ. V lost 0 bases and J 6 bases, leaving 14 bases between the germline ends.